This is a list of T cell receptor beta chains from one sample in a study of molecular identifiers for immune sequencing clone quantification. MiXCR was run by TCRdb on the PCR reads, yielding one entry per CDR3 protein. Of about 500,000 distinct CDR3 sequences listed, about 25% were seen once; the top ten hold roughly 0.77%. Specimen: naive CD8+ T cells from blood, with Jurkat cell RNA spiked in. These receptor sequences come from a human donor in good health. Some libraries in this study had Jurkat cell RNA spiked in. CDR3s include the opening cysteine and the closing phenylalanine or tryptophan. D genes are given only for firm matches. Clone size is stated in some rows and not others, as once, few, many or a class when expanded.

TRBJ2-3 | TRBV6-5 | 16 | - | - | TGTGCCAGCAGTTACTCGACAGCTTTGGGCACATATACGCAGTATTTT | CASSYSTALGTYTQYF
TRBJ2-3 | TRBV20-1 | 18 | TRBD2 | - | TGCAGTGCTAGTGCAGCGGGACTAGCGGGAGAGTTCACAGATACGCAGTATTTT | CSASAAGLAGEFTDTQYF
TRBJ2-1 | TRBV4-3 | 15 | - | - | TGCGCCAGCAGCCAAGCGAGGGAGGAATACAATGTGCAGTTCTTC | CASSQAREEYNVQFF
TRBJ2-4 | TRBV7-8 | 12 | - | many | TGTGCCAGCAGCTTAAGCAAAAACATTCAGTACTTC | CASSLSKNIQYF
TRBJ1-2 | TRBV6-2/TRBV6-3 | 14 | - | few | TGTGCCAGCAGTTATAACGACAGGAACTATGGCTACACCTTC | CASSYNDRNYGYTF
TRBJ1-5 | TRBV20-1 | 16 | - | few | TGCAGTGCTAGAGGCAGAACGGGGACGCTCAATCAGCCCCAGCATTTT | CSARGRTGTLNQPQHF
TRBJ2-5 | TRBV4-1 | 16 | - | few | TGCGCCAGCAGCCAAGGGATGACAGAAATCCAAGAGACCCAGTACTTC | CASSQGMTEIQETQYF
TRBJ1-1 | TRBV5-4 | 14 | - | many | TGTGCCAGCAGCCCCGAGGTGGGAGGCACTGAAGCTTTCTTT | CASSPEVGGTEAFF
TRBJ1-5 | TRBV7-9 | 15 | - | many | TGTGCCAGCAGCTCCTCCACTACACCCAATCAGCCCCAGCATTTT | CASSSSTTPNQPQHF
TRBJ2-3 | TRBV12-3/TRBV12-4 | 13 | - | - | TGTGCCAGCAGCCACGACAGAACCGATACGCAGTATTTT | CASSHDRTDTQYF
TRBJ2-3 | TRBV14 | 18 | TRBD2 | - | TGTGCCAGCAGCCAAGATTTCGAGACTAGCGGGACGGCAGATATGCAGTATTTT | CASSQDFETSGTADMQYF
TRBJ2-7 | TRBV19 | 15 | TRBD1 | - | TGTGCCAGTAGAGGGACAGGGGGCGCAACCTACGTGCAGTACTTC | CASRGTGGATYVQYF
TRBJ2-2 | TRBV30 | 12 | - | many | TGTGCCTGGAAGGGGGTTCCCGGGGAGCTGTTTTTT | CAWKGVPGELFF
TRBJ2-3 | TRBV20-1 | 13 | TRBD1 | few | TGCAGTGCTTCGGACAGGGAGACAGATACGCAGTATTTT | CSASDRETDTQYF
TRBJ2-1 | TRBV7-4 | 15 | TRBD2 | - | TGTGCCAGCAGCGCAGCGGGAGGGCCGGGGAATGAGCAGTTCTTC | CASSAAGGPGNEQFF
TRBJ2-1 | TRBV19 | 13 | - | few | TGTGCCAGTAGTGCCAGCGTCTACAATGAGCAGTTCTTC | CASSASVYNEQFF
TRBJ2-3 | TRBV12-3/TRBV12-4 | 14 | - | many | TGTGCCAGCAGTTTCCGGGCTAGCACAGATACGCAGTATTTT | CASSFRASTDTQYF
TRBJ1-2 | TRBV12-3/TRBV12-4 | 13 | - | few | TGTGCCAGCAGTCTTTCCCGGGGGTATGGCTACACCTTC | CASSLSRGYGYTF
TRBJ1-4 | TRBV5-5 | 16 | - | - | TGTGCCAGCAGCTTGCATGAAGCCCCAACTAATGAAAAACTGTTTTTT | CASSLHEAPTNEKLFF
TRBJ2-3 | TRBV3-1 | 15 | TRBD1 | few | TGTGCCAGCAGCCCAAGGACAGGGGGCCTAGATACGCAGTATTTT | CASSPRTGGLDTQYF
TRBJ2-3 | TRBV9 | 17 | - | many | TGTGCCAGCAGCGTATCTGCAGGCCTAACTAGCACAGATACGCAGTATTTT | CASSVSAGLTSTDTQYF
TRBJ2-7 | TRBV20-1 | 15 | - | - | TGCAGTGCGTCGCCTAGCCAGAGGGCGCGCGACGAGCAGTACTTC | CSASPSQRARDEQYF
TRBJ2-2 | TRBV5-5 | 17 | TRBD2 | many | TGTGCCAGCAGCTTGGAACCGGGACTAGCTAGTACCGGGGAGCTGTTTTTT | CASSLEPGLASTGELFF
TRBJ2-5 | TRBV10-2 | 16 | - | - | TGCGCCAGCAGTGAAGTATCCTGGGGATATGGGGAGACCCAGTACTTC | CASSEVSWGYGETQYF
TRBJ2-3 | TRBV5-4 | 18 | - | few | TGTGCCAGCAGCGTTGATCTCATCGCCCCACAAGACACAGATACGCAGTATTTT | CASSVDLIAPQDTDTQYF
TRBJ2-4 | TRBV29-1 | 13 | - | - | TGCAGCGTTGTAATGGGGTACATTAACATTCAGTACTTC | CSVVMGYINIQYF
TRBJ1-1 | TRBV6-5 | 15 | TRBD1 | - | TGTGCCAGCAGTTATCAAACACTCGGGACAGATGAAGCTTTCTTT | CASSYQTLGTDEAFF
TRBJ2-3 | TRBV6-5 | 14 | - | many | TGTGCCAGCAGTTACAGTGGGGAAGCAGATACGCAGTATTTT | CASSYSGEADTQYF
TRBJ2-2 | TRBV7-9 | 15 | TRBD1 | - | TGTGCCAGCAGCTTTGGGGGACAGGACACCGGGGAGCTGTTTTTT | CASSFGGQDTGELFF
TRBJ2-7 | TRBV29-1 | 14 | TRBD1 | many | TGCAGCGTTAAATACGGACAGGGGGCCCACGAGCAGTACTTC | CSVKYGQGAHEQYF
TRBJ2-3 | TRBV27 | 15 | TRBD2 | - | TGTGCCAGCAGTGCTCTAGCGGGGGGCACAGATACGCAGTATTTT | CASSALAGGTDTQYF
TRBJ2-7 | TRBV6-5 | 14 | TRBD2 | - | TGTGCCAGCAGTTATACTAGCGGGAGTAACGAGCAGTACTTC | CASSYTSGSNEQYF
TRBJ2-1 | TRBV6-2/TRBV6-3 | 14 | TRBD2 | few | TGTGCCAGCAGTACGGGGGGGCCGTACAATGAGCAGTTCTTC | CASSTGGPYNEQFF
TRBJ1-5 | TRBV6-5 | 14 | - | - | TGTGCCAGCAGTTACGAGGGGGTGAATCAGCCCCAGCATTTT | CASSYEGVNQPQHF
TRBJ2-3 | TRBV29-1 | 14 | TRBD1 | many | TGCAGCGTGGAACCACAGGGGTTGGGAAATACGCAGTATTTT | CSVEPQGLGNTQYF
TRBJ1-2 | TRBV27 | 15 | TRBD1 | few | TGTGCCAGCAGTTCCGGACAGGGGGTTAACTATGGCTACACCTTC | CASSSGQGVNYGYTF
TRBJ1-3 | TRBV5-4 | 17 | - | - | TGTGCCAGCAGCAGGGGAGAGGGATCGTTTTCTGGAAACACCATATATTTT | CASSRGEGSFSGNTIYF
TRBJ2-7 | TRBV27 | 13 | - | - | TGTGCCAGCAGTTCTGAGCCATCCTACGAGCACTACTTC | CASSSEPSYEHYF
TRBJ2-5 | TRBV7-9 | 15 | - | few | TGTGCCGGCAGCTTACCGCGGGACCTCCAAGAGACCCAGTACTTC | CAGSLPRDLQETQYF
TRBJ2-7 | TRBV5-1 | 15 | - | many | TGCGCCAGCAGCCCCAACGGTATTTCTCCCTACGAGCAGTACTTC | CASSPNGISPYEQYF
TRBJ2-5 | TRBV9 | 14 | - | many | TGTGCCAGCAGCGTAGACCACAGGAAAGAGACCCAGTACTTC | CASSVDHRKETQYF
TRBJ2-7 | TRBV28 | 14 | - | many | TGTGCCAGCAGTTTTTCAGGGTTATCCTACGAGCAGTACTTC | CASSFSGLSYEQYF
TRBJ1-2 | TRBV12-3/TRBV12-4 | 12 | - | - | TGTGCCAGCAGCTGGGGGAGGGACCGCTACACCTTC | CASSWGRDRYTF
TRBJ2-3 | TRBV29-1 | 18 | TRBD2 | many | TGCAGCGTTGAACTTTATCCCGGAGTAGCGGGGGGCACAGATACGCAGTATTTT | CSVELYPGVAGGTDTQYF
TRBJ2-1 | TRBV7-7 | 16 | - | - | TGTGCTAGCAGCTTAGAGTTGGGGGTCGGGTACAATGAGCAGTTCTTC | CASSLELGVGYNEQFF
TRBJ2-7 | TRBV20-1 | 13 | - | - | TGCAGTGCTAGAGTGGCAGATACCTACGAGCAGTGCTTC | CSARVADTYEQCF
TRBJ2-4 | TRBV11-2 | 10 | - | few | TGTGCCAGCAGCGGACACCGGAAGTACTTC | CASSGHRKYF
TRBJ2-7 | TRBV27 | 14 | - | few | TGTGCCAGCAGTTTATCTCCAGGTGCCTACGAGCAGTACTTC | CASSLSPGAYEQYF
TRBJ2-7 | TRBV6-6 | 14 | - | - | TGTGCCAGCCACGCAGATCGTCACCCCTACGAGCAGTACTTC | CASHADRHPYEQYF
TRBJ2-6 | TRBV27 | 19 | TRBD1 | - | TGTGCCAGCAGTCACCGAACAGGGGGCGCGGTCGCTGGGGCCAACGTCCTGACTTTC | CASSHRTGGAVAGANVLTF
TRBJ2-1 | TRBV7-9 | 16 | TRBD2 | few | TGTGCCAGCAGCTTAGTAGCGGGAGGGCCTGCCGATGAGCAGTTCTTC | CASSLVAGGPADEQFF
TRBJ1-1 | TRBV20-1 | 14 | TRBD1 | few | TGCAGTGCTAGAGGACAGGGGCCGAACACTGAAGCTTTCTTT | CSARGQGPNTEAFF
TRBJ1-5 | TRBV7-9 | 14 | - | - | TGTGCCAGCAGCTTGGTAGGGGGTTATCAGCCCCAGCATTTT | CASSLVGGYQPQHF